These 12 T cell receptor beta chains came from one sample sequenced in a study of immune evolution from preneoplasia to lung adenocarcinoma. The method was immunoSEQ multiplex PCR; TCRdb's version includes in-frame clones alone and lacks a portion of them. Of tens of thousands of clones listed, approximately 80% were seen once; the top ten hold approximately 4.7%. Material for sequencing was FFPE invasive lung adenocarcinoma tissue. The receptors here all came from a person between 55 and 70 years old with lung adenocarcinoma.

The chain couples TRBV6-6 to TRBJ2-5, with TRBD2 matching 14 bases. Germline CDR1 and CDR2: MNHNY and SVGAGI (reference sequence). The junction had 7 bases not matched to a gene; V was cut back by 6 bases and J by 7 bases. There are 15 residues in the CDR3. The CDR3 nucleotides are TGTGCCAGCAGCCCCGGGACTAGCGGGAGTAGGACCCAGTACTTC. Translating gives CASSPGTSGSRTQYF.

This rearrangement joins TRBV19 to TRBJ1-3; a weak D match, TRBD1 (5 bases). Trimming shortened V by 5 bases and J by 8 bases, and 13 bases separated the two germline ends. This CDR3 is 13 amino acids long. The germline CDR1 and CDR2 sequences are LNHDA and SQIVND (reference sequence). This chain's CDR3 is CASSPGPRHTIYF. As DNA, the CDR3 is TGTGCCAGTAGTCCGGGACCTCGTCACACCATATATTTT.

This clone was recorded only once. V is TRBV5-1 and J is TRBJ1-1; no clear D. The CDR3 totals 15 residues. Trimming pared 5 bases from V and 3 bases from J, leaving 17 bases between. The germline CDR1 and CDR2 sequences are SGHRS and YFSETQ. The DNA of the CDR3 is TGCGCCAGCAGTTTCGGTGCCGGCGGGGACACTGAAGCTTTCTTT. Encoded protein: CASSFGAGGDTEAFF.

This chain connects TRBV27 to TRBJ2-1; D not certain. The V and J ends lost 7 bases and 0 bases respectively, with 13 bases between them. The CDR3 runs 15 residues. Per germline, CDR1 MNHEY and CDR2 SMNVEV (reference sequence). The CDR3 DNA reads as TGTGCCAGCATAAAGGAGACGAGCTCCTACAATGAGCAGTTCTTC. Translated: CASIKETSSYNEQFF.

This sequence joins TRBV14 and TRBJ2-7, with 10 bases fitting TRBD2. V gave up 1 base and J gave up 3 bases; unmatched junction bases: 6. The CDR3 loop spans 16 amino acids. CDR1 is SGHDN, CDR2 FVKESK, per germline. The CDR3 DNA is TGTGCCAGCAGCCAAGGGTTTAGCGGGAGGTACTACGAGCAGTACTTC. It is translated as CASSQGFSGRYYEQYF.

V gene TRBV28 combines with J gene TRBJ1-2, with D possibly TRBD1 on 6 matching bases. V lost 10 bases, J lost 4 bases, and 16 bases lay in between. This CDR3 has 13 residues. Per the germline V gene, CDR1 is MDHEN and CDR2 is SYDVKM. CDR3 loop: CAIVRGRGYGYTF. For the CDR3, the DNA is TGTGCCATCGTCCGGGGGCGAGGCTATGGCTACACCTTC.

The chain's CDR3 is CASSLGRGGPKGNEQFF. CDR3 DNA sequence: TGTGCCAGCAGCTTAGGGCGCGGCGGGCCCAAGGGGAATGAGCAGTTCTTC. The chain employs TRBV11-3 and TRBJ2-1; D may correspond to TRBD1 or TRBD2 (5 bases each). CDR3 length: 17 amino acids. Between the trimmed V and J ends, which lost 1 base and 7 bases, there was a span of 20 bases. Per the germline V gene, CDR1 is SGHNT and CDR2 is YENEEA.

V gene TRBV18 combines with J gene TRBJ1-2, with D uncertain. CDR1 and CDR2 (germline): KGHSH, LQKENI. The CDR3 runs 14 residues. V was shortened by 3 bases and J by 6 bases, with 14 bases between the two germline ends. For the CDR3, the DNA is TGTGCCAGCTCACCCCGTTCCCTTCTTGATGGCTACACCTTC. Translating it yields CASSPRSLLDGYTF.

The chain combines TRBV28 with TRBJ2-7, with TRBD1 as a possible D gene (6 bases). V lost 5 bases to trimming and J lost 2 bases, with 13 bases between them. This CDR3 is built from 14 residues. The germline gives CDR1 MDHEN, CDR2 SYDVKM. The CDR3 spells CASSQQGITYEQYF. Here the CDR3 DNA reads TGTGCCAGCAGTCAACAGGGAATAACCTACGAGCAGTACTTC.

A word on this clone: Other DNA sequences of this sample code for an identical CDR3. The rearrangement joins TRBV7-9 to TRBJ2-1; possibly TRBD1 for D (5 bases). The V gene's germline CDR1 is SEHNR and CDR2 FQNEAQ (reference sequence). The CDR3 is 15 residues long. Deletions cut 5 bases from V and 6 bases from J, with 17 bases between. CDR3 loop: CASSEGDSGVNEQFF. The CDR3 region has the DNA TGTGCCAGCAGCGAAGGGGATAGTGGGGTCAATGAGCAGTTCTTC.

The chain uses TRBV4-2 and TRBJ1-1; 7 bases fit TRBD1. Germline-derived CDR1 and CDR2 are LGHNA and YNFKEQ. J gave up 1 base and V 0 bases, and 5 bases lay outside the gene matches. The CDR3 is made up of 16 amino acids. The CDR3 bases are TGTGCCAGCAGCCAAGAGACGGGACAGCAGAACACTGAAGCTTTCTTT. Protein sequence: CASSQETGQQNTEAFF.

This clone was counted between two and nine times. The gene calls are TRBV5-1 and TRBJ1-4; 9 nucleotides agree with TRBD1. Germline CDR1 is SGHRS and CDR2 is YFSETQ. V was pared by 4 bases and J by 0 bases, with 4 bases of the junction left unmatched. The CDR3 contains 16 residues. In nucleotides, the CDR3 is TGCGCCAGCAGCCTGAGACAGGGGGCAACTAATGAAAAACTGTTTTTT. Its protein product is CASSLRQGATNEKLFF.